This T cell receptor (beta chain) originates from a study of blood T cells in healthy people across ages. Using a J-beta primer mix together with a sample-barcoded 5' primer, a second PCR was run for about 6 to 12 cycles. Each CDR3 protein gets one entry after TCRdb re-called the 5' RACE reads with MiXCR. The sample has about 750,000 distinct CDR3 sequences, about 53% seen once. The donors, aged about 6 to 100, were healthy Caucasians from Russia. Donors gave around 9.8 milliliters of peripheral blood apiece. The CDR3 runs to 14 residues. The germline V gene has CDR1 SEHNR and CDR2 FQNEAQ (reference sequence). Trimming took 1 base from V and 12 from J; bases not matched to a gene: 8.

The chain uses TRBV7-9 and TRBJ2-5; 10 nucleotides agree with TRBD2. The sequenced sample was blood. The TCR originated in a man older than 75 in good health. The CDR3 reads CASSLGLAGVGKYF. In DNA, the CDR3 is TGTGCCAGCAGCTTAGGGCTAGCGGGAGTCGGAAAGTACTTC.